The rows below give T cell receptor beta chains drawn from one sample of a study of shared clonotypes between healthy human individuals. This table comes from immunoSEQ multiplex PCR, and its TCRdb copy is limited to in-frame clones, with some not included. The table has about 2 million clones, about 95% seen once. Sequenced material: naive CD8+ T cells sorted from blood. Source of these receptors: a young man in good health. The CDR3 runs from the conserved cysteine through the conserved F or W. Clone size appears in some rows only: once, few, many, or a class for an expanded clone.

J	size	V	CDR3
TRBJ2-3	-	TRBV4-1	CASSQEGLAGPTDTQYF
TRBJ2-7	-	TRBV6-5	CASSETGMTYEQYF
TRBJ2-3	-	TRBV9	CASSPLGDTQYF
TRBJ1-3	-	TRBV6-1	CASSVYGSSGNTIYF
TRBJ2-5	-	TRBV27	CASSLPQETQYF
TRBJ2-2	-	TRBV29-1	CSATEPGQANTGELFF
TRBJ2-7	-	TRBV29-1	CSVMAASSYEQYF
TRBJ1-2	once	TRBV7-9	CASSFQGREANYGYTF
TRBJ1-4	-	TRBV4-1	CASSQAGGLVEKLFF
TRBJ1-3	-	TRBV13	CASSLGTAGNTIYF
TRBJ2-7	-	TRBV13	CASSSLAGISYEQYF
TRBJ1-2	-	TRBV27	CASSLWGQPETNYGYTF
TRBJ2-7	-	TRBV29-1	CSASFDSYEQYF
TRBJ2-7	-	TRBV9	CASSAEPDRAHEQYF
TRBJ2-1	-	TRBV29-1	CSVAASPYNEQFF